The entry below gives a single T cell receptor (beta chain) sequence along with its context. CDR3 length: 14 amino acids. V lost 0 bases and J lost 1, with 7 bases in between. The germline V gene has CDR1 SGDLS and CDR2 YYNGEE. Before vaccination, two weeks after the third vaccination, and at progression, PBMC were collected. The data stem from a study of glioma-infiltrating T cells after dendritic cell vaccination. About the study: Treatment, given 2003 to 2012, was autologous tumor lysate-pulsed dendritic cell vaccination.

The data were produced by immunoSEQ multiplex PCR, yet TCRdb's version contains in-frame clones alone and is incomplete. The profile covers tens of thousands of clones, with about four fifths appearing a single time and roughly 40% taken by the ten largest. The sequencing here drew on blood, taken before dendritic cell vaccination. The origin of this receptor is a human donor with glioblastoma. The rearrangement links TRBV9 to TRBJ1-1; D is unclear. CDR3 nucleotide sequence: TGTGCCAGCAGCGTAGTGTCGGGGAACACTGAAGCTTTCTTT. This translates into CASSVVSGNTEAFF.